This T cell receptor beta chain was profiled in a study of shared clonotypes between healthy human individuals. Repertoires were generated with immunoSEQ multiplex PCR, while TCRdb's copy carries only in-frame clones and drops some. The sample contains 400,000 to 500,000 clones, about 79% of which appear only once. The study's findings and limits: Clonotype sharing among the donors was expected to vary with sequencing depth. The sampled material consisted only of blood, and tissue repertoires are likely to differ.

The study drew its donors from healthy HIV-negative adults without recent acute infections or vaccinations. The length of the CDR3 is 14 residues. CDR1 and CDR2 (germline): SNHLY, FYNNEI. On this clone: Antigen specificity is unknown.

The chain links TRBV2 to TRBJ2-5; D might be TRBD1 (5 bases). TRBJ2-7 explains the end of the DNA better; the J call may be wrong. Sequencing input: PBMCs. This clonotype was sampled from a woman in her forties in good health. Some clones in this sample may be carry-over from other donors' samples. The CDR3 reads CASSSDSGAYEQYF. CDR3 DNA sequence: TGTGCCAGCAGTTCCGACAGTGGGGCCTACGAGCAGTACTTC.